This T cell receptor (beta chain) was identified in a study of CXCR3-negative and CXCR3-positive naive CD8 T cells. Whole-study results and caveats: Fresh PBMCs served for most assays, and CXCR3 expression fell partially after cryopreservation. The study found more hydrophobic TRB CDR3s in CXCR3-positive naive cells than in CXCR3-negative naive cells.

Germline CDR1 and CDR2: SGHNT and YENEEA. The CDR3 extends over 13 amino acids. About this clonotype itself: Its antigen is not known.

Using triplicate sorts, 250,000 to 350,000 cells were collected each time from every CD8+ T cell subset. CD45RO-CCR7+CD27+CD95- expression identified naive CD8+ T cells. 5' RACE that incorporated UMI labels was used to prepare the TRB cDNA libraries. Each CDR3 protein gets one entry in TCRdb, which reprocessed the 5' RACE reads and gives no DNA. The table for this sample gives about 50,000 distinct CDR3 sequences. The chain combines TRBV11-3 with TRBJ2-3. The receptor was isolated from a human donor in good health. Some clones in this sample may be carry-over from other donors' samples. The sequencing input was naive CXCR3+ CD8+ T cells from blood. Subset indicated: CD45RO-CCR7+CD27+CD95- naive CD8+ T cells expressing CXCR3 (TNR3+). CDR3 protein: CASSPRGTDTQYF.